Below are 20 T cell receptor beta chains sequenced from a single sample in a study of shared clonotypes between healthy human individuals (dated by TCRdb to the early 2020s). Libraries were built with the immunoSEQ multiplex PCR assay. Held by TCRdb, this immuneACCESS table contains in-frame sequences only and omits some clones. Under half of the omission traces to an unresolved V gene where checked; the cause of the rest is unknown. The sample data list over a million clones, and nearly 99% of these were observed just once. The ten largest clones take up about 0.45% of the sample. The sequenced sample was naive CD4+ T cells sorted from blood. Interpreted using the paper, the cell subset or site label stands for: CD45RA+ positively selected. These receptors came from a man between 25 and 39 years old in good health.

The chain combines TRBV6-1 with TRBJ1-5; 10 bases fit TRBD1. In germline, CDR1 is MNHNS, CDR2 SASEGT. The CDR3 is 15 amino acids. V was pared by 4 bases and J by 8 bases, with 8 bases of the junction left unmatched. CDR3 bases: TGTGCCAGCAGTGTAGGACAGGGGGGAGATAAGCCCCAGCATTTT. Its protein is CASSVGQGGDKPQHF.

This chain uses TRBV5-4 with TRBJ1-1; D not certain. In germline, CDR1 is SGHNT, CDR2 YYREEE (reference sequence). The CDR3 spans 15 residues. V shed 0 bases and J shed 0 bases, with 9 bases lying between them. As DNA, the CDR3 is TGTGCCAGCAGCTTGGGCTTGACACTGAACACTGAAGCTTTCTTT. Protein sequence: CASSLGLTLNTEAFF. Drawing the rest from reference TRBV5-4 and TRBJ1-1, the complete variable domain is ETGVTQSPTHLIKTRGQQVTLRCSSQSGHNTVSWYQQALGQGPQFIFQYYREEENGRGNFPPRFSGLQFPNYSSELNVNALELDDSALYLCASSLGLTLNTEAFFGQGTRLTVV.

The chain recombines TRBV10-2 with TRBJ2-7; 8 bases map to TRBD1. The V gene end was trimmed by 7 bases and the J gene end by 1 base; junction bases not matched to a gene: 3. CDR1 is WSHSY, CDR2 SAAADI, per germline. This CDR3 is 13 amino acids long. The CDR3 sequence is CASTRQGSYEQYF. The CDR3, as DNA: TGCGCCAGCACTCGACAGGGGTCCTACGAGCAGTACTTC.

The chain's CDR3 is CASSEDGTQLSGELFF. DNA of the CDR3: TGTGCCAGCAGTGAAGATGGGACCCAATTATCCGGGGAGCTGTTTTTT. The chain uses TRBV2 and TRBJ2-2; D may be TRBD1 or TRBD2 (5 bases each). Looked up from germline, CDR1 is SNHLY and CDR2 is FYNNEI. The V end was cut by 1 base, the J end by 6 bases, with 15 bases between. The CDR3 extends over 16 amino acids.

The chain recombines TRBV6-5 with TRBJ2-1; 8 bases line up with TRBD2. Unmatched junction bases numbered 8, after V lost 6 bases and J lost 10 bases. CDR3 length: 13 amino acids. Germline V gene data show CDR1 as MNHEY and CDR2 as SVGAGI. As DNA, the CDR3 is TGTGCCAGCAGCCGGACTAGCCTTAAGGAGCAGTTCTTC. This codes for CASSRTSLKEQFF.

The CDR3 region is CASSYPQGRTVTEAFF. CDR3 in DNA: TGTGCCAGCAGTTACCCCCAGGGTAGAACGGTCACTGAAGCTTTCTTT. This chain uses TRBV6-6 with TRBJ1-1, with a possible D match to TRBD1 (5 bases). The V end was cut by 2 bases, the J end by 4 bases, with 17 bases between. Per germline, CDR1 MNHNY and CDR2 SVGAGI (reference sequence). CDR3 length equals 16 residues.

For this clone: Other DNA sequences of this sample code for an identical CDR3. This rearrangement joins TRBV20-1 to TRBJ1-2; D gene ambiguous. Germline values: CDR1 DFQATT, CDR2 SNEGSKA (reference sequence). CDR3 length: 10 amino acids. The germline V and J ends were trimmed by 2 bases and 4 bases, with 2 bases remaining between them. The CDR3 loop reads CSARPYGYTF. The CDR3 DNA reads as TGCAGTGCTAGACCCTATGGCTACACCTTC.

V is TRBV28 and J is TRBJ2-5; tentatively, D is TRBD2 (6 bases). The germline V gene encodes CDR1 MDHEN and CDR2 SYDVKM. The CDR3 has 17 residues. V lost 5 bases and J lost 4, with 23 bases in between. CDR3: CASSQRVGTGLRETQYF. In DNA, the CDR3 is TGTGCCAGCAGTCAAAGAGTAGGAACGGGACTCCGAGAGACCCAGTACTTC. The full variable domain, in which reference TRBV28 and TRBJ2-5 provide the parts outside the CDR3, is DVKVTQSSRYLVKRTGEKVFLECVQDMDHENMFWYRQDPGLGLRLIYFSYDVKMKEKGDIPEGYSVSREKKERFSLILESASTNQTSMYLCASSQRVGTGLRETQYFGPGTRLLVL.

This chain links TRBV5-1 with TRBJ2-3; D might be TRBD2 (5 bases). Trimming removed 4 bases from V and 0 bases from J, with 12 bases in between. From germline, CDR1 is SGHRS and CDR2 YFSETQ. CDR3 length equals 15 residues. The CDR3 is CASSETTVSTDTQYF. The CDR3 region has the DNA TGCGCCAGCAGCGAGACTACAGTAAGCACAGATACGCAGTATTTT.

This rearrangement joins TRBV5-6 to TRBJ2-3; tentatively, D is TRBD1 (6 bases). Looked up from germline, CDR1 is SGHDT and CDR2 is YYEEEE. The CDR3 is made up of 14 amino acids. Trimming removed 2 bases from V and 6 bases from J, with 13 bases in between. The CDR3 DNA is TGTGCCAGCAGCTTCCGACAGGTGGGCGATACGCAGTATTTT. Encoded protein: CASSFRQVGDTQYF.

CDR3 in DNA: TGTGCCAGCAGCTCCGACGGGGGCAGAAACACTGAAGCTTTCTTT. Translated: CASSSDGGRNTEAFF. This chain joins TRBV7-9 and TRBJ1-1, with a possible D match to TRBD1 (6 bases). The V gene's germline CDR1 is SEHNR and CDR2 FQNEAQ (reference sequence). This CDR3 has 15 amino acids. V was trimmed by 4 bases and J by 2 bases, leaving 14 bases between them.

Points on this clone: This specimen includes other DNA sequences encoding the same CDR3. The chain recombines TRBV11-2 with TRBJ2-7, with D uncertain. The ends were cut back, 2 bases at V and 0 bases at J, with 2 bases in the middle. The CDR3 sequence is 12 residues long. CDR1 and CDR2 from the germline V gene are SGHAT and FQNNGV. CDR3 sequence: CASSLRSYEQYF. The CDR3 nucleotides read TGTGCCAGCAGCTTACGCTCCTACGAGCAGTACTTC.

This clone has just one count. Other DNA sequences in the sample encode the same CDR3. The rearrangement links TRBV5-1 to TRBJ2-1; possibly TRBD1 for D (6 bases). Trimming pared 0 bases from V and 1 base from J, leaving 8 bases between. Germline assignment: CDR1 SGHRS and CDR2 YFSETQ. This CDR3 contains 15 residues. The CDR3 protein is CASSLDRVSYNEQFF. Written as DNA, the CDR3 is TGCGCCAGCAGCTTGGACAGGGTATCCTACAATGAGCAGTTCTTC.

This chain links TRBV25-1 with TRBJ2-2, with D possibly matching TRBD2 (6 bases). Trimming took 6 bases from V and 0 from J, leaving 8 bases between them. This CDR3 is built from 14 residues. Germline-derived CDR1 and CDR2 are MGHDK and SYGVNS. The CDR3 spells CASRGTPNTGELFF. The CDR3 bases are TGTGCCAGCAGGGGGACTCCGAACACCGGGGAGCTGTTTTTT.

The chain employs TRBV10-1 and TRBJ2-2; D not certain. Germline CDR1 is WNHNN and CDR2 is SYGVQD (reference sequence). This CDR3 comprises 15 residues. The V and J ends lost 2 bases and 5 bases respectively, with 12 bases between them. The CDR3 DNA is TGCGCCAGCAGTGAGCACAGCCCTAGTACCGGGGAGCTGTTTTTT. Residues: CASSEHSPSTGELFF.

The V and J genes are TRBV2 and TRBJ2-5; D unresolved. The V end was cut by 4 bases, the J end by 1 base, with 10 bases between. The germline CDR1 and CDR2 sequences are SNHLY and FYNNEI. The CDR3 has 14 amino acids. DNA of the CDR3: TGTGCCAGCAGTGCCTCGACACCCCAAGAGACCCAGTACTTC. Translated: CASSASTPQETQYF.

The chain recombines TRBV5-4 with TRBJ2-1; 8 bases map to TRBD1. The CDR3 has 14 residues. V dropped 2 bases and J dropped 9; count of bases not matched to a gene: 7. Germline V CDR1 and CDR2: SGHNT, YYREEE (reference sequence). The chain's CDR3 is CASSLRQGQGEQFF. DNA of the CDR3: TGTGCCAGCAGCTTAAGACAGGGGCAGGGTGAGCAGTTCTTC. The full variable domain, in which reference TRBV5-4 and TRBJ2-1 provide the parts outside the CDR3, is ETGVTQSPTHLIKTRGQQVTLRCSSQSGHNTVSWYQQALGQGPQFIFQYYREEENGRGNFPPRFSGLQFPNYSSELNVNALELDDSALYLCASSLRQGQGEQFFGPGTRLTVL.

About this clone itself: The sample carries other DNA sequences with the same CDR3. The chain has TRBV5-4 and TRBJ2-2, with D unclear. V lost 0 bases, J lost 5 bases, and 5 bases lay in between. This CDR3 has 13 residues. CDR1 SGHNT and CDR2 YYREEE come from the germline V gene (reference sequence). The CDR3 sequence: CASSLGRTGELFF. CDR3 bases: TGTGCCAGCAGCTTGGGTCGTACCGGGGAGCTGTTTTTT.

The chain joins TRBV7-9 to TRBJ2-7; a weak D match, TRBD1 (5 bases). Germline assignment: CDR1 SEHNR and CDR2 FQNEAQ (reference sequence). V lost 1 base to trimming and J lost 1 base, with 17 bases between them. The length of the CDR3 is 17 residues. As DNA, the CDR3 is TGTGCCAGCAGCTTAGATTGGGCGGACACCCGATCCTACGAGCAGTACTTC. It is translated as CASSLDWADTRSYEQYF.

CDR3: CASSLALGDGYTF. The CDR3 DNA sequence: TGTGCCAGCAGCTTAGCGCTCGGGGATGGCTACACCTTC. This sequence joins TRBV7-2 and TRBJ1-2, with D uncertain. CDR3 length: 13 amino acids. V dropped 0 bases and J dropped 6 bases, with 8 bases sitting between them. CDR1 and CDR2 (germline): SGHTA, FQGNSA.